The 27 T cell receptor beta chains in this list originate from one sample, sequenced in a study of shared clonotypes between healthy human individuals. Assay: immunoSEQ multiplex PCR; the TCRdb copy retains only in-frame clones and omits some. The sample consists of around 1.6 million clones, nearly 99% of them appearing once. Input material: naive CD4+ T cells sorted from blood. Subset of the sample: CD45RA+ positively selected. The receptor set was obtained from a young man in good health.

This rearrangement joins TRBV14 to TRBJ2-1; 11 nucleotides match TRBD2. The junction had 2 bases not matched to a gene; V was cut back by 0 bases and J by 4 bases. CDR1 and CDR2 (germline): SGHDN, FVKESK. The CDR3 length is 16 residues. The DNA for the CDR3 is TGTGCCAGCAGCCAAGAGTTAGCGGGAGGGTACAATGAGCAGTTCTTC. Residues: CASSQELAGGYNEQFF. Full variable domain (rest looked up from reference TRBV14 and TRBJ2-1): EAGVTQFPSHSVIEKGQTVTLRCDPISGHDNLYWYRRVMGKEIKFLLHFVKESKQDESGMPNNRFLAERTGGTYSTLKVQPAELEDSGVYFCASSQELAGGYNEQFFGPGTRLTVL.

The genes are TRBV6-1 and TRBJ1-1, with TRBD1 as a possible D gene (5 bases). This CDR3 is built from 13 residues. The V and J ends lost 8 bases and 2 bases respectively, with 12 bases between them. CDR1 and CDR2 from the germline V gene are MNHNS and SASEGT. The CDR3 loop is CASGRRDNTEAFF. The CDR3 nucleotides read TGTGCCAGCGGCCGCAGGGACAACACTGAAGCTTTCTTT.

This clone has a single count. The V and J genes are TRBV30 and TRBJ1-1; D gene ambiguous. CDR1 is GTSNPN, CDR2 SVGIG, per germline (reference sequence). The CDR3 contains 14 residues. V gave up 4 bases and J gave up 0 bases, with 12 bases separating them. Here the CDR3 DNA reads TGTGCCTGGACTGCCGGACCCATGAACACTGAAGCTTTCTTT. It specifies CAWTAGPMNTEAFF.

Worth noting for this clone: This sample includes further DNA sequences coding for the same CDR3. The CDR3 DNA sequence: TGTGCCAGCAGCTTAGTAAGAGACACTGAAGCTTTCTTT. It translates to CASSLVRDTEAFF. The V call is TRBV7-2, the J call TRBJ1-1; D ambiguous. V gave up 1 base and J gave up 3 bases, with 6 bases separating them. Germline lookup yields CDR1 SGHTA and CDR2 FQGNSA. The CDR3 length is 13 residues. Looking up the rest from reference TRBV7-2 and TRBJ1-1 gives the full variable domain: GAGVSQSPSNKVTEKGKDVELRCDPISGHTALYWYRQSLGQGLEFLIYFQGNSAPDKSGLPSDRFSAERTGGSVSTLTIQRTQQEDSAVYLCASSLVRDTEAFFGQGTRLTVV.

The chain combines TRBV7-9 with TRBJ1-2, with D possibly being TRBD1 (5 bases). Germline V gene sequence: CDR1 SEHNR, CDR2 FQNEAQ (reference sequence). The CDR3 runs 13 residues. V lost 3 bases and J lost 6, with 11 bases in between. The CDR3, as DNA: TGTGCCAGCAGCTTCTCCGGGGGGAATGGCTACACCTTC. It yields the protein CASSFSGGNGYTF.

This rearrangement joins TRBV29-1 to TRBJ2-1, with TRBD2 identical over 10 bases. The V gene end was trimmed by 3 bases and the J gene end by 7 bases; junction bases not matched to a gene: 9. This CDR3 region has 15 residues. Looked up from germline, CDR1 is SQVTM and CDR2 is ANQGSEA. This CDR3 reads CSVDGRTSGTNEQFF. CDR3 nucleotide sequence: TGCAGCGTTGATGGACGCACTAGCGGGACTAATGAGCAGTTCTTC.

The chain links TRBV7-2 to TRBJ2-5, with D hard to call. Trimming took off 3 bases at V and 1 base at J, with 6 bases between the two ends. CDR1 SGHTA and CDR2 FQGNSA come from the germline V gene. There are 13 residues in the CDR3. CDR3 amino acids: CASSFSPQETQYF. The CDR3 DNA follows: TGTGCCAGCAGCTTCTCGCCCCAAGAGACCCAGTACTTC.

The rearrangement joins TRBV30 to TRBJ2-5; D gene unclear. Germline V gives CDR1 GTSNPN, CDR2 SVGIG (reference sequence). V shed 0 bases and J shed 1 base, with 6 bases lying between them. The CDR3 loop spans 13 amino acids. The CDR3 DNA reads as TGTGCCTGGAGTGTAATGGTCCAAGAGACCCAGTACTTC. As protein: CAWSVMVQETQYF. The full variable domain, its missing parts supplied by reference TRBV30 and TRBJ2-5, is SQTIHQWPATLVQPVGSPLSLECTVEGTSNPNLYWYRQAAGRGLQLLFYSVGIGQISSEVPQNLSASRPQDRQFILSSKKLLLSDSGFYLCAWSVMVQETQYFGPGTRLLVL.

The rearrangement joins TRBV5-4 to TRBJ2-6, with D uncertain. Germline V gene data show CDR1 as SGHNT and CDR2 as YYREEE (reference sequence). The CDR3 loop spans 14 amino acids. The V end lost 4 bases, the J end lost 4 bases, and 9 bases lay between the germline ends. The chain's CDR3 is CASSPQGGANVLTF. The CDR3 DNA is TGTGCCAGCAGCCCTCAAGGGGGGGCCAACGTCCTGACTTTC.

The CDR3 DNA sequence: TGTGCCAGCAGCCAAACGGACGGGTACGAGCAGTACTTC. It specifies CASSQTDGYEQYF. The chain combines TRBV7-6 with TRBJ2-7; D is undetermined. This CDR3 spans 13 amino acids. Deletions cut 5 bases from V and 4 bases from J, with 12 bases between. Germline V gene lookup returns CDR1 SGHVS and CDR2 FNYEAQ.

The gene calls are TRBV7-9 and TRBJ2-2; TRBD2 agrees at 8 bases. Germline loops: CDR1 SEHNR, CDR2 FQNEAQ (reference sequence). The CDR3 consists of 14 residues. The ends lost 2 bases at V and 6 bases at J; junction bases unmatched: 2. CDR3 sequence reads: CASSLQAGAGELFF. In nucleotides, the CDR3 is TGTGCCAGCAGCTTACAAGCGGGAGCCGGGGAGCTGTTTTTT.

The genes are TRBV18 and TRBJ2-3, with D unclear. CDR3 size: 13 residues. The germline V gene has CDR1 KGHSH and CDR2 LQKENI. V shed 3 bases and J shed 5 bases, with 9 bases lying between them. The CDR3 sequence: CASSPIPRDTQYF. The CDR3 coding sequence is TGTGCCAGCTCACCTATCCCTCGAGATACGCAGTATTTT.

CDR3 DNA sequence: TGTGCCAGTAGTATAGTGGGGACAGCTGGCTACGAGCAGTACTTC. It codes for CASSIVGTAGYEQYF. The gene calls are TRBV19 and TRBJ2-7, with 7 nucleotides matching TRBD1. The CDR3 loop spans 15 amino acids. With 1 base clipped from V and 3 bases from J, the junction kept 6 bases outside the gene matches. Germline V gives CDR1 LNHDA, CDR2 SQIVND (reference sequence).

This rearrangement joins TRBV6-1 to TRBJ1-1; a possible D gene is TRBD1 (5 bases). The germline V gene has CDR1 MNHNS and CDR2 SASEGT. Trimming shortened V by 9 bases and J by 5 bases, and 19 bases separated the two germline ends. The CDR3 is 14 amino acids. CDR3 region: CASYSGHEGTEAFF. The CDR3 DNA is TGTGCCAGTTACTCCGGGCACGAGGGGACTGAAGCTTTCTTT.

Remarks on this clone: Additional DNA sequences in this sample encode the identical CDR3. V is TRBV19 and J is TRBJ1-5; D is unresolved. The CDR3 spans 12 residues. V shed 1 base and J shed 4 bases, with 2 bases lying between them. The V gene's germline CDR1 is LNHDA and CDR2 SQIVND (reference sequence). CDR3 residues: CASSIGNQPQHF. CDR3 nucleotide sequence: TGTGCCAGTAGTATAGGGAATCAGCCCCAGCATTTT. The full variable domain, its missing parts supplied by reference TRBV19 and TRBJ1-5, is DGGITQSPKYLFRKEGQNVTLSCEQNLNHDAMYWYRQDPGQGLRLIYYSQIVNDFQKGDIAEGYSVSREKKESFPLTVTSAQKNPTAFYLCASSIGNQPQHFGDGTRLSIL.

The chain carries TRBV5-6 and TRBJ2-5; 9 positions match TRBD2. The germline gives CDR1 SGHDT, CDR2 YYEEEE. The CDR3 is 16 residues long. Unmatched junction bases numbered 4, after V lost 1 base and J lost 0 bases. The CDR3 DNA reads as TGTGCCAGCAGCTTGTACACTAGCGGGCACCAAGAGACCCAGTACTTC. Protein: CASSLYTSGHQETQYF.

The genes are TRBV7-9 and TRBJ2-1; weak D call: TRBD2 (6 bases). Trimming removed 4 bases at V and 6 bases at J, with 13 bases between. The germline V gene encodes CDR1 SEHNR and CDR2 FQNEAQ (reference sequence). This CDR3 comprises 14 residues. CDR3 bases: TGTGCCAGCAGCTGGGGGACTTGGGGCAATGAGCAGTTCTTC. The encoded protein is CASSWGTWGNEQFF.

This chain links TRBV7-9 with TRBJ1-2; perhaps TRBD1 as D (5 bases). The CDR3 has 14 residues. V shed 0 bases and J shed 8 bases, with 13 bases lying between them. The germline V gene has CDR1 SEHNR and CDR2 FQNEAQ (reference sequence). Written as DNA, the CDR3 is TGTGCCAGCAGCTTAGCCGGCCAGGGAGGAGGCTACACCTTC. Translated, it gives CASSLAGQGGGYTF.

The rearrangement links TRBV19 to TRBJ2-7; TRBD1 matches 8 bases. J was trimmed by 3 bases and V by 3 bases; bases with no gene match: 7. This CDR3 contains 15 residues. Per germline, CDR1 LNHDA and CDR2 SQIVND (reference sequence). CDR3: CASSIPGQGFYEQYF. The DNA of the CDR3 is TGTGCCAGTAGTATCCCAGGACAGGGCTTCTACGAGCAGTACTTC.

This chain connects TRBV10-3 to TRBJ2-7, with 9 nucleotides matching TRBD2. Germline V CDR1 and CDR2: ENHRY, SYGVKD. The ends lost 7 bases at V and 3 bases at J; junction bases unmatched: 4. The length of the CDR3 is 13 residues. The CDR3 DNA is TGTGCCATCAAGCCTAGCGGGGACTACGAGCAGTACTTC. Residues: CAIKPSGDYEQYF.

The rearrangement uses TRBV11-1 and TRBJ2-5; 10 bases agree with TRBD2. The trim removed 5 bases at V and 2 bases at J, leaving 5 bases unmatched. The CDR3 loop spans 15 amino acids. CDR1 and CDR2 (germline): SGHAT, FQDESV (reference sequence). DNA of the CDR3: TGTGCCAGCAGCCCACTAGCGGGACTACAAGAGACCCAGTACTTC. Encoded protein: CASSPLAGLQETQYF.

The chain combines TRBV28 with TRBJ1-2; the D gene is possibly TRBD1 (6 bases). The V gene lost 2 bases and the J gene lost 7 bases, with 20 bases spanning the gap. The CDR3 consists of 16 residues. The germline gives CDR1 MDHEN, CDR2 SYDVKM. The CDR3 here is CASSLGDTLTLSGYTF. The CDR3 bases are TGTGCCAGCAGTTTAGGGGACACCTTAACCCTTAGTGGCTACACCTTC.

CDR3 DNA sequence: TGTGCCAGCCAGGGCCCCGATGAGCAGTTCTTC. Its translation: CASQGPDEQFF. V is TRBV7-9 and J is TRBJ2-1, with D possibly TRBD1 on 5 matching bases. Trimming pared 8 bases from V and 8 bases from J, leaving 10 bases between. The CDR3 totals 11 residues. The V gene's germline CDR1 is SEHNR and CDR2 FQNEAQ (reference sequence).

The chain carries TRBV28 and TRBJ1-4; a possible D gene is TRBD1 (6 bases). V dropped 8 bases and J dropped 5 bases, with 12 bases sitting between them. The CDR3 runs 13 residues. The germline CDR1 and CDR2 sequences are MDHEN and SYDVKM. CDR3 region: CASVQGTNEKLFF. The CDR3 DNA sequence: TGTGCCAGCGTACAGGGTACCAATGAAAAACTGTTTTTT.

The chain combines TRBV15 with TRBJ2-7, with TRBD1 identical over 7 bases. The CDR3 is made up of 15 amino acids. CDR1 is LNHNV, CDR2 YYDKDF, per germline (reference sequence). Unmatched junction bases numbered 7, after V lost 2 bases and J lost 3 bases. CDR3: CATSRPGQRNYEQYF. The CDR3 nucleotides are TGTGCCACCAGCAGACCGGGACAGCGGAACTACGAGCAGTACTTC.

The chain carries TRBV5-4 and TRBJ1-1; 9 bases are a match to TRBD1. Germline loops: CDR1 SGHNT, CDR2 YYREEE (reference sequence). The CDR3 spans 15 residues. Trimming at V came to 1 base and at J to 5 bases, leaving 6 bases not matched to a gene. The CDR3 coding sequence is TGTGCCAGCAGCTTGCCGGGACAGGGTGGGACTGAAGCTTTCTTT. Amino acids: CASSLPGQGGTEAFF.

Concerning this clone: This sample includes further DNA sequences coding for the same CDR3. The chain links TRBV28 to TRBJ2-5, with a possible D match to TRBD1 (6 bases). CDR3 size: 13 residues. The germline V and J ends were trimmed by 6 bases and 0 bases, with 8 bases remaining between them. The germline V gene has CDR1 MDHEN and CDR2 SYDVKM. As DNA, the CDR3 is TGTGCCAGCAGGGACAGAGACCAAGAGACCCAGTACTTC. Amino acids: CASRDRDQETQYF.